The clone carrying this T cell receptor beta chain was counted only a few times. V was pared by 5 bases and J by 5 bases, with 14 bases between. The CDR3 contains 14 residues. The germline gives CDR1 SEHNR, CDR2 FQNEAQ (reference sequence). Sequencing was performed with immunoSEQ multiplex PCR; in TCRdb, only in-frame clones are kept and a portion is missing. The sample consists of 100,000 or so clones, about 85% of them appearing once. This sample was included in a study of blood T cell repertoires in COVID-19. Study summary: Sites across the United States, Italy and Spain contributed samples from acute and convalescent COVID-19. The cDNA or gDNA used as material had been derived from T cells, B-cell-depleted T cells, or PBMCs.

The receptor was derived from a man in his fifties or sixties with acute or convalescent COVID-19. The sample taken for sequencing was peripheral blood. The chain employs TRBV7-9 and TRBJ2-3; tentatively, D is TRBD2 (6 bases). CDR3 protein: CASSPLGGLDTQYF. The CDR3 region has the DNA TGTGCCAGCAGCCCCTTGGGGGGTCTAGATACGCAGTATTTT.